Given below is one T cell receptor beta chain in context. The antigen is unknown. The data originate from a study of T cells and copy number aberrations in small-cell lung cancer. The V end lost 2 bases, the J end lost 2 bases, and 9 bases lay between the germline ends. Per the germline V gene, CDR1 is SQVTM and CDR2 is ANQGSEA. The CDR3 runs to 13 residues. Study-wide results and caveats: Tumors showed lower T-cell density, richness and clonality than adjacent lung, though density did not differ significantly. Sequencing artifacts are a known risk, since all specimens were formalin-fixed paraffin-embedded.

Profiled with immunoSEQ multiplex PCR; TCRdb holds only in-frame clones, not every one. The data show around 1,100 clones, 86% seen once. The chain combines TRBV29-1 with TRBJ1-2; D unclear. The sample comprised tumor tissue. This TCR was sampled from a man aged 55-75 years with small cell lung cancer. The CDR3 protein is CSVESGTNYGYTF. The CDR3, as DNA: TGCAGCGTTGAATCAGGCACCAACTATGGCTACACCTTC.